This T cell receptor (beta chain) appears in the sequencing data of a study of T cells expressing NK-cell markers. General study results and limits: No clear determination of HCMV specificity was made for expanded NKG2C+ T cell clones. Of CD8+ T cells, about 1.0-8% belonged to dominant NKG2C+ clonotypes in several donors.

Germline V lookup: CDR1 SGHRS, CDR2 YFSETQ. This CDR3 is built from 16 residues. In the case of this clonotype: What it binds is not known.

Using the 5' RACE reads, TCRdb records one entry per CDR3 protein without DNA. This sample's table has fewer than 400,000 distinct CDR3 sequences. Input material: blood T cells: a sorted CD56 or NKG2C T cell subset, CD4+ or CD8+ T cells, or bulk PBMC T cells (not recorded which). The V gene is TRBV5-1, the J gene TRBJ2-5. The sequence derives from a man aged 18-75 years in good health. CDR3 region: CASSLVVGSVGETQYF.